The present T cell receptor beta chain was sequenced within a study of shared clonotypes between healthy human individuals. All of the donors resided in Nashville, Tennessee, and each was a Caucasian adult. This clone has more than one count but fewer than ten. TCRdb keeps only in-frame clones here, not all; method: immunoSEQ multiplex PCR. The sample includes more than 200,000 clones, approximately 70% of them seen just once. The CDR3 has 14 residues. Trimming removed 2 bases at V and 5 bases at J, with 10 bases between. CDR1 MNHNS and CDR2 SASEGT come from the germline V gene. The gene calls are TRBV6-1 and TRBJ1-5, with D possibly matching TRBD1 (5 bases). Material: memory CD4+ T cells sorted from blood. Subset given: CD45RA-negative fraction. The source is a man aged 25 to 40 in good health. CDR3 amino acids: CASSEFWGDQPQHF. The CDR3 DNA reads TGTGCCAGCAGTGAATTCTGGGGCGATCAGCCCCAGCATTTT.